This T cell receptor (beta chain) was observed in a study of blood T cell repertoires in COVID-19. About the study: Material from acute and convalescent COVID-19 was sourced from the United States, Italy and Spain. PBMCs, B-cell-depleted T cells, or T cells provided the cDNA or gDNA that made up the material.

CDR3 size: 14 residues. V was pared by 2 bases and J by 0 bases, with 6 bases between. Germline CDR1 reads MNHNY; CDR2 reads SVGAGI (reference sequence). Original methodology: From reference gene primer amplification, estimates of nucleated cell counts were derived. Here immunoSEQ multiplex PCR was the method, and the copy in TCRdb shows in-frame clones only, minus some. The DNA gave D and trimming, while V, J and clone size come from that table. Of 180,000 or so clones in the sample, about four fifths were seen once. J is TRBJ2-3 and V is TRBV6-6; D gene unclear. The clonotype was recovered from a human donor with acute or convalescent COVID-19. The donor label of this sample is uncertain. Specimen: peripheral blood. For the CDR3, the DNA is TGTGCCAGCAGTTACCTGAGTAGCACAGATACGCAGTATTTT. Encoded protein: CASSYLSSTDTQYF.